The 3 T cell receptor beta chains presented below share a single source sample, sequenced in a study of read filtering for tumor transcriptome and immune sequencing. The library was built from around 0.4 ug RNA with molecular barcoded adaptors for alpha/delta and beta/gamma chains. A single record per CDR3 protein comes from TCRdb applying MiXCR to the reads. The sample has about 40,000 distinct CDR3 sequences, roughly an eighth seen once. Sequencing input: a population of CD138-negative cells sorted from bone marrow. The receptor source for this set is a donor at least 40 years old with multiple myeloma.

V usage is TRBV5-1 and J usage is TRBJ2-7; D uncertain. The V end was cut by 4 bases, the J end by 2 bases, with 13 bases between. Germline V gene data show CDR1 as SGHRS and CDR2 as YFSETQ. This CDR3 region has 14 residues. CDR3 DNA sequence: TGCGCCAGCAGCCCCCAGACCCTAACCTACGAGCAGTACTTC. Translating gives CASSPQTLTYEQYF.

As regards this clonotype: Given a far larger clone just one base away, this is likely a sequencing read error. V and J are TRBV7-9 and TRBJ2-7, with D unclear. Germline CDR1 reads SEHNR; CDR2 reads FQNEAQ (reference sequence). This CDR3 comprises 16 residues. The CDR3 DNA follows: TGTGTCAGCAGCTTAGCCAGGACGGAGAGCTCCTACGAGCAGTACTTC. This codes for CVSSLARTESSYEQYF.

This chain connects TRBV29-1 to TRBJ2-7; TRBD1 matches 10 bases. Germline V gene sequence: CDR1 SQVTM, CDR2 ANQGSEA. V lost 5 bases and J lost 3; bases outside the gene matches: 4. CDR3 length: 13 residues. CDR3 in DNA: TGCAGCGTTACCGGGACAGGGGTCTACGAGCAGTACTTC. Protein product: CSVTGTGVYEQYF.